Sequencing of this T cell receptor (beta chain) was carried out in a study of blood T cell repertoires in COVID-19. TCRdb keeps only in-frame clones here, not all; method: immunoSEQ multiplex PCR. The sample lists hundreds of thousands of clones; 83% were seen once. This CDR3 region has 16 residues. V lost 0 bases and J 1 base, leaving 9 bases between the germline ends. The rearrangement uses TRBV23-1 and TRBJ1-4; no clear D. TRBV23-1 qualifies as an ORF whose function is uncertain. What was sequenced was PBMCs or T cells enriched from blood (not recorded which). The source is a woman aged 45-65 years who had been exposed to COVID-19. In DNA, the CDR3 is TGCGCCAGCAGTCAATCCATCGAGGGAACTAATGAAAAACTGTTTTTT. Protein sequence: CASSQSIEGTNEKLFF.